The sequence of this T cell receptor (beta chain) was determined in a study of blood T cell repertoires in COVID-19. Looked up from germline, CDR1 is MNHEY and CDR2 is SVGEGT. V was pared by 2 bases and J by 1 base, with 3 bases of the junction left unmatched. The CDR3 has 15 residues. In the study's own analysis: Estimation of nucleated cell counts was performed using reference gene primer amplification. Some clones are missing from TCRdb's copy, which holds only in-frame ones; the method was immunoSEQ multiplex PCR. Clone size and V and J calls were adopted from that table, with D and trimming inferred from the DNA. The sample has about 22,000 clones, 89% seen once; the top ten hold about 25%.

The rearrangement joins TRBV6-2 or TRBV6-3 to TRBJ2-3, with 7 bases aligning to TRBD1. The TCR originated in a human donor with active COVID-19. The donor label of this sample is uncertain. Specimen: peripheral blood. The CDR3 bases are TGTGCCAGCAGTTACCGGGACAGAGGCACAGATACGCAGTATTTT. Encoded protein: CASSYRDRGTDTQYF.